This TCR beta chain emerged from a study of molecular identifiers for immune sequencing clone quantification. The CDR3 consists of 16 residues. With 6 bases clipped from V and 6 bases from J, the junction kept 9 bases outside the gene matches. In germline, CDR1 is MNHEY, CDR2 SMNVEV (reference sequence). The bulk TCR libraries were made with methods described before and with listed TCR primers. TCRdb re-called the PCR reads with MiXCR, one entry per CDR3 protein. The sample yields over 600,000 distinct CDR3 sequences, 15% to 20% seen once. The V call is TRBV27, the J call TRBJ2-1; 12 positions match TRBD2. Sample: naive CD8+ T cells from blood, with Jurkat cell RNA spiked in. The subset was: FACS-sorted CD8+CD4-CCR7+CD45RA+ naive T cells. This clonotype was obtained from a human donor in good health. Some libraries in this study had Jurkat cell RNA spiked in. The DNA for the CDR3 is TGTGCCAGCAGCCCCCTAGCGGGAGGGTCGGGCAATGAGCAGTTCTTC. This gives the protein CASSPLAGGSGNEQFF.